One sample yielded the 23 T cell receptor beta chains listed below, sequenced in a study of T cell changes during pregnancy in multiple sclerosis. Produced via immunoSEQ multiplex PCR; TCRdb's table is partial and in-frame only. The sample lists 50,000 to 75,000 clones, about 93% occurring once. Source: CD8+ T cells from peripheral blood mononuclear cells, taken in the third trimester of pregnancy. Receptor source: a female donor with multiple sclerosis, enrolled in a pregnancy study.

The CDR3 protein is CASSPRDRDNEQYF. CDR3 DNA: TGTGCCAGCAGTCCCCGGGACAGGGATAACGAGCAGTACTTC. The chain uses TRBV28 and TRBJ2-7, with 9 positions matching TRBD1. The V gene's germline CDR1 is MDHEN and CDR2 SYDVKM. This CDR3 comprises 14 residues. V lost 5 bases to trimming and J lost 5 bases; unmatched junction nucleotides: 7. The full variable domain, completed using reference TRBV28 and TRBJ2-7, is DVKVTQSSRYLVKRTGEKVFLECVQDMDHENMFWYRQDPGLGLRLIYFSYDVKMKEKGDIPEGYSVSREKKERFSLILESASTNQTSMYLCASSPRDRDNEQYFGPGTRLTVT.

This chain joins TRBV4-1 and TRBJ1-2; 8 bases agree with TRBD1. V gave up 4 bases and J gave up 10 bases; unmatched junction bases: 11. Looked up from germline, CDR1 is MGHRA and CDR2 is YSYEKL. The CDR3 runs 14 residues. CDR3 coding DNA: TGCGCCAGCAGCCGATTGACAGGGGATCTTTCCTACACCTTC. Its protein is CASSRLTGDLSYTF.

The chain recombines TRBV15 with TRBJ2-7; 8 bases are shared with TRBD1. Germline V gene data show CDR1 as LNHNV and CDR2 as YYDKDF (reference sequence). The CDR3 is made up of 15 amino acids. With 5 bases clipped from V and 4 bases from J, the junction kept 10 bases outside the gene matches. The CDR3 here is CATSPARGRIYEQYF. The DNA of the CDR3 is TGTGCCACCAGCCCGGCCAGGGGGCGGATTTACGAGCAGTACTTC.

The CDR3 sequence: CASRKAGGRYEQYF. The CDR3 nucleotides are TGCGCCAGCAGAAAAGCGGGAGGGCGATACGAGCAGTACTTC. The chain recombines TRBV5-1 with TRBJ2-5; 10 bases agree with TRBD2. The DNA matches TRBJ2-7 better at its end, which makes the J call doubtful. Germline CDR1 and CDR2: SGHRS and YFSETQ. This CDR3 has 14 amino acids.

The V and J genes are TRBV7-9 and TRBJ2-4, with 9 bases aligning to TRBD2. The CDR3 totals 16 residues. The trim removed 3 bases at V and 1 base at J, leaving 4 bases unmatched. From germline, CDR1 is SEHNR and CDR2 FQNEAQ (reference sequence). The CDR3 DNA is TGTGCCAGCAGCTTTGTAGCGGGAGCCGCCAAAAACATTCAGTACTTC. It yields the protein CASSFVAGAAKNIQYF.

The V and J genes are TRBV7-7 and TRBJ2-1; TRBD1 is a possible D gene (5 bases). V was shortened by 5 bases and J by 4 bases, with 15 bases between the two germline ends. From germline, CDR1 is SSHAT and CDR2 FNYEAQ (reference sequence). This CDR3 comprises 15 residues. The CDR3 DNA is TGTGCCAGCAGCACGGGTGACAGTTTATACAATGAGCAGTTCTTC. This encodes CASSTGDSLYNEQFF.

The gene calls are TRBV27 and TRBJ2-5, with D possibly TRBD1 on 6 matching bases. The CDR3 sequence is 14 residues long. The germline CDR1 and CDR2 sequences are MNHEY and SMNVEV (reference sequence). V lost 2 bases and J 5 bases, leaving 12 bases between the germline ends. The CDR3 is CASSLGQTWETQYF. The CDR3 bases are TGTGCCAGCAGTTTAGGACAGACTTGGGAGACCCAGTACTTC.

The chain carries TRBV5-4 and TRBJ2-7; TRBD1 agrees at 9 bases. This CDR3 is 14 amino acids long. V lost 0 bases, J lost 2 bases, and 0 bases stayed unmatched. Germline values: CDR1 SGHNT, CDR2 YYREEE (reference sequence). The CDR3 region is CASSLGTGAYEQYF. CDR3 nucleotides: TGTGCCAGCAGCTTGGGGACAGGGGCCTACGAGCAGTACTTC.

The chain couples TRBV2 to TRBJ2-1, with no clear D. Trimming shortened V by 8 bases and J by 6 bases, and 17 bases separated the two germline ends. Germline V CDR1 and CDR2: SNHLY, FYNNEI. This CDR3 is built from 14 residues. CDR3 amino acids: CASPGSPNSNEQFF. CDR3 bases: TGTGCCAGCCCTGGTAGTCCTAACTCCAATGAGCAGTTCTTC.

This chain links TRBV5-1 with TRBJ1-4; D gene ambiguous. The CDR3 extends over 15 amino acids. Trimming took 3 bases from V and 4 from J, leaving 13 bases between them. From germline, CDR1 is SGHRS and CDR2 YFSETQ. The CDR3 protein is CASSWAAGNNEKLFF. The CDR3 nucleotides are TGCGCCAGCAGCTGGGCCGCGGGGAATAATGAAAAACTGTTTTTT. The whole variable domain, filled in from reference TRBV5-1 and TRBJ1-4, reads KAGVTQTPRYLIKTRGQQVTLSCSPISGHRSVSWYQQTPGQGLQFLFEYFSETQRNKGNFPGRFSGRQFSNSRSEMNVSTLELGDSALYLCASSWAAGNNEKLFFGSGTQLSVL.

This clone was seen only a few times. The chain has TRBV19 and TRBJ1-1; possible D gene TRBD1, 6 bases. Germline assignment: CDR1 LNHDA and CDR2 SQIVND (reference sequence). The CDR3 has 13 amino acids. V dropped 5 bases and J dropped 5 bases, with 12 bases sitting between them. In DNA form, the CDR3 reads TGTGCCAGTAGTTGGGGGGGCCGGACTGAAGCTTTCTTT. Residues: CASSWGGRTEAFF.

V and J are TRBV12-5 and TRBJ2-7; TRBD1 matches at 7 bases. The length of the CDR3 is 14 residues. The trim removed 1 base at V and 2 bases at J, leaving 2 bases unmatched. The germline V gene has CDR1 LGHNT and CDR2 FRNRAP. The CDR3 loop is CASGLGGQTYEQYF. In DNA, the CDR3 is TGTGCTAGTGGTTTGGGGGGACAGACCTACGAGCAGTACTTC.

The chain carries TRBV7-9 and TRBJ2-7, with 14 positions matching TRBD2. The length of the CDR3 is 15 residues. The trim removed 4 bases at V and 5 bases at J, leaving 4 bases unmatched. Germline CDR1 is SEHNR and CDR2 is FQNEAQ (reference sequence). CDR3 in amino acids: CASSSGLAGGNEQYF. The CDR3 DNA sequence: TGTGCCAGCAGCTCCGGACTAGCGGGGGGAAACGAGCAGTACTTC.

The rearrangement uses TRBV30 and TRBJ2-7; 8 nucleotides align to TRBD2. V lost 1 base to trimming and J lost 6 bases; unmatched junction nucleotides: 5. In germline, CDR1 is GTSNPN, CDR2 SVGIG (reference sequence). This CDR3 has 13 amino acids. CDR3: CAWSDGRAGEQYF. The CDR3 region has the DNA TGTGCCTGGAGTGACGGGAGGGCCGGCGAGCAGTACTTC.

The chain has TRBV7-9 and TRBJ1-2; TRBD1 might be the D (6 bases). Per germline, CDR1 SEHNR and CDR2 FQNEAQ (reference sequence). The CDR3 covers 14 residues. V shed 7 bases and J shed 4 bases, with 16 bases lying between them. The CDR3 DNA reads as TGTGCCAGCACTTCAGGCGGGGGCGGCTATGGCTACACCTTC. It encodes CASTSGGGGYGYTF.

This rearrangement joins TRBV5-4 to TRBJ1-2, with a tentative D call TRBD1 (5 bases). The CDR3 sequence is 16 residues long. V gave up 4 bases and J gave up 8 bases, with 24 bases separating them. Germline loops: CDR1 SGHNT, CDR2 YYREEE (reference sequence). CDR3 in amino acids: CASSLTPPRAAEGYTF. The CDR3 coding sequence is TGTGCCAGCAGCCTAACCCCCCCCAGGGCCGCGGAGGGCTACACCTTC. Full variable domain (missing parts from reference TRBV5-4 and TRBJ1-2): ETGVTQSPTHLIKTRGQQVTLRCSSQSGHNTVSWYQQALGQGPQFIFQYYREEENGRGNFPPRFSGLQFPNYSSELNVNALELDDSALYLCASSLTPPRAAEGYTFGSGTRLTVV.

V and J are TRBV9 and TRBJ2-1; TRBD1 agrees at 7 bases. J was trimmed by 6 bases and V by 4 bases; bases with no gene match: 4. This CDR3 has 13 residues. Germline loops: CDR1 SGDLS, CDR2 YYNGEE. The chain's CDR3 is CASSLAGGNEQFF. The CDR3 bases are TGTGCCAGCAGCTTGGCAGGGGGCAATGAGCAGTTCTTC.

This chain links TRBV5-5 with TRBJ2-4; 7 nucleotides agree with TRBD2. Trimming took 4 bases from V and 5 from J; bases not matched to a gene: 12. CDR1 is SGHKS and CDR2 is YYEKEE in the germline V gene (reference sequence). The CDR3 runs 16 residues. The DNA of the CDR3 is TGTGCCAGCAGCCTCCTTGGGGCGGGAGAGGAAAACATTCAGTACTTC. Translation gives CASSLLGAGEENIQYF.

The rearrangement links TRBV19 to TRBJ2-2, with TRBD2 matching over 8 bases. With V trimmed by 5 bases and J by 6 bases, 8 bases remained unmatched. The V gene's germline CDR1 is LNHDA and CDR2 SQIVND (reference sequence). CDR3 length equals 15 residues. The CDR3 sequence: CASSPGGGRAGELFF. The CDR3 DNA reads as TGTGCCAGTAGTCCGGGGGGGGGTCGCGCCGGGGAGCTGTTTTTT. Full variable domain (rest looked up from reference TRBV19 and TRBJ2-2): DGGITQSPKYLFRKEGQNVTLSCEQNLNHDAMYWYRQDPGQGLRLIYYSQIVNDFQKGDIAEGYSVSREKKESFPLTVTSAQKNPTAFYLCASSPGGGRAGELFFGEGSRLTVL.

The chain is built from TRBV5-5 and TRBJ1-2; a weak D match, TRBD1 (5 bases). Trimming shortened V by 3 bases and J by 4 bases, and 16 bases separated the two germline ends. Germline loops: CDR1 SGHKS, CDR2 YYEKEE (reference sequence). This CDR3 contains 15 residues. Written as DNA, the CDR3 is TGTGCCAGCAGCTCCAGTACCGACAGTGCCTATGGCTACACCTTC. This codes for CASSSSTDSAYGYTF.

This clone has just one count. The chain is built from TRBV6-4 and TRBJ2-7; D is perhaps TRBD2 (6 bases). Germline CDR1 MRHNA, CDR2 SNTAGT. Between the trimmed V and J ends, which lost 6 bases and 5 bases, there was a span of 14 bases. The CDR3 has 13 residues. The CDR3 DNA follows: TGTGCCAGCAGGGCGTCTAGCGTCGACGAGCAGTACTTC. This gives the protein CASRASSVDEQYF.

The chain recombines TRBV11-2 with TRBJ2-7; no clear D. The CDR3 length is 17 residues. Germline CDR1 reads SGHAT; CDR2 reads FQNNGV. Trimming removed 1 base at V and 0 bases at J, with 16 bases between. CDR3 nucleotide sequence: TGTGCCAGCAGCTTAGGGGTAACGGAACACAGCTCCTACGAGCAGTACTTC. It encodes CASSLGVTEHSSYEQYF.

The chain couples TRBV5-1 to TRBJ2-7; D not resolved. V was trimmed by 2 bases and J by 1 base, leaving 7 bases between them. This CDR3 has 13 residues. CDR1 SGHRS and CDR2 YFSETQ come from the germline V gene. This CDR3 reads CASSLRRSYEQYF. CDR3 coding DNA: TGCGCCAGCAGCTTAAGGAGATCCTACGAGCAGTACTTC.